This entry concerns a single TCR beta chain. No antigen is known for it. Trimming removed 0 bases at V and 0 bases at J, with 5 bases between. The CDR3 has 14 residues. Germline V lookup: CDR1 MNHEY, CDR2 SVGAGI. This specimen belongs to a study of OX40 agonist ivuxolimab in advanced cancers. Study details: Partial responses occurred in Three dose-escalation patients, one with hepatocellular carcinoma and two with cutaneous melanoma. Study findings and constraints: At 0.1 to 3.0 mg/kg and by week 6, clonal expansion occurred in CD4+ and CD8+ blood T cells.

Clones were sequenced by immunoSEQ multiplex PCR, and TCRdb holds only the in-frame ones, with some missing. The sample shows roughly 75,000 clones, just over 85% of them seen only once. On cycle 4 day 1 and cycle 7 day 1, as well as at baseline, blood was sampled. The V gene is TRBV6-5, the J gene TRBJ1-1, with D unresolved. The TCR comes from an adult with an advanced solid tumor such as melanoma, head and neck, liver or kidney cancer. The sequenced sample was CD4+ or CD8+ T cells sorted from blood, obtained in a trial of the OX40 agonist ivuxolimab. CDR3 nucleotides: TGTGCCAGCAGTTACTCGTCCATGAACACTGAAGCTTTCTTT. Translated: CASSYSSMNTEAFF.